Following are 18 T cell receptor beta chains from one sample sequenced in a study of blood T cell repertoires in COVID-19. Assay used: immunoSEQ multiplex PCR; TCRdb lists only in-frame clones, some missing. This table holds about 240,000 clones, roughly nine tenths found once. Sample: peripheral blood. The receptors were gathered from a man aged 60-69 years with acute or convalescent COVID-19.

This clone has only a few counts. This chain joins TRBV24-1 and TRBJ2-1; TRBD2 aligns across 10 bases. Per germline, CDR1 KGHDR and CDR2 SFDVKD. The CDR3 sequence is 17 residues long. The V gene end was trimmed by 3 bases and the J gene end by 2 bases; junction bases not matched to a gene: 6. CDR3 DNA: TGTGCCACCAGTGATCCTGAAGCGGGAGGGCCCTACAATGAGCAGTTCTTC. Translating it yields CATSDPEAGGPYNEQFF.

V usage is TRBV9 and J usage is TRBJ2-2, with D possibly TRBD2 on 6 matching bases. Trimming took 3 bases from V and 7 from J, leaving 22 bases between them. Germline V CDR1 and CDR2: SGDLS, YYNGEE. The CDR3 extends over 17 amino acids. CDR3 coding DNA: TGTGCCAGCAGCGGAGGACTCACGGGAGTTTACGGCGGGGAGCTGTTTTTT. Its translation is CASSGGLTGVYGGELFF.

The chain is built from TRBV5-1 and TRBJ2-7; 7 bases are a match to TRBD1. Trimming at V came to 3 bases and at J to 4 bases, leaving 10 bases not matched to a gene. CDR1 is SGHRS and CDR2 is YFSETQ in the germline V gene. This CDR3 has 15 amino acids. This CDR3 reads CASSWGPGGEYEQYF. The CDR3 DNA sequence: TGCGCCAGCAGCTGGGGACCAGGGGGAGAGTACGAGCAGTACTTC.

The chain recombines TRBV28 with TRBJ2-1; 9 positions agree with TRBD1. After removal of 5 bases from V and 5 bases from J, the junction contained 7 bases not matched to a gene. The germline V gene has CDR1 MDHEN and CDR2 SYDVKM. CDR3 length: 15 residues. The CDR3 here is CASSPQGASHNEQFF. The CDR3 DNA follows: TGTGCCAGCAGTCCACAGGGGGCTTCACACAATGAGCAGTTCTTC.

The rearrangement joins TRBV7-9 to TRBJ1-6; D call uncertain. V shed 7 bases and J shed 8 bases, with 12 bases lying between them. Looked up from germline, CDR1 is SEHNR and CDR2 is FQNEAQ (reference sequence). CDR3 size: 13 residues. This chain's CDR3 is CASTPLGDSPLHF. Here the CDR3 DNA reads TGTGCCAGCACCCCCCTAGGAGATTCACCCCTCCACTTT.

The rearrangement uses TRBV4-1 and TRBJ1-3; TRBD1 agrees at 7 bases. The CDR3 has 19 residues. Germline CDR1 and CDR2: MGHRA and YSYEKL. J gave up 0 bases and V 4 bases, and 15 bases lay outside the gene matches. The CDR3 nucleotides are TGCGCCAGCAGCCTTACGATAGGGGGCCTTCACGTCTCTGGAAACACCATATATTTT. It encodes CASSLTIGGLHVSGNTIYF.

The chain is built from TRBV23-1 and TRBJ2-3; 7 positions agree with TRBD1. TRBV23-1 is an ORF; its function is uncertain. J was trimmed by 7 bases and V by 0 bases; bases with no gene match: 16. CDR3 length equals 18 residues. The CDR3 coding sequence is TGCGCCAGCAGTCAATCGCCGGGCCGGGACAGCTCGATGCATACGCAGTATTTT. This gives the protein CASSQSPGRDSSMHTQYF.

This chain links TRBV2 with TRBJ1-4, with TRBD1 matching 9 bases. Germline-derived CDR1 and CDR2 are SNHLY and FYNNEI. The CDR3 totals 15 residues. The junction had 5 bases not matched to a gene; V was cut back by 6 bases and J by 3 bases. This CDR3 is CASSGRTGANEKLFF. The CDR3, as DNA: TGTGCCAGCAGCGGGCGGACAGGGGCTAATGAAAAACTGTTTTTT. The whole variable domain, filled in from reference TRBV2 and TRBJ1-4, reads EPEVTQTPSHQVTQMGQEVILRCVPISNHLYFYWYRQILGQKVEFLVSFYNNEISEKSEIFDDQFSVERPDGSNFTLKIRSTKLEDSAMYFCASSGRTGANEKLFFGSGTQLSVL.

The chain links TRBV7-8 to TRBJ2-5, with 9 bases identical to TRBD1. Germline V gene data show CDR1 as SGHVS and CDR2 as FQNEAQ. The CDR3 covers 15 residues. The V segment lost 0 bases and the J segment 5 bases; nucleotides outside the gene matches: 4. The CDR3 reads CASSLAGTGHETQYF. The CDR3 coding sequence is TGTGCCAGCAGCTTAGCGGGGACAGGGCACGAGACCCAGTACTTC.

About this clone itself: A junction boundary mismatches the germline segment, possibly from a read error. The chain carries TRBV7-7 and TRBJ2-5; TRBD1 matches at 9 bases. The CDR3 extends over 15 amino acids. Germline-derived CDR1 and CDR2 are SSHAT and FNYEAQ (reference sequence). In DNA form, the CDR3 reads TGTGCTAGCAGCTTAGGGGGACAGGGTGGAGAGACCCAGTACTTC. As protein: CASSLGGQGGETQYF.

The chain recombines TRBV30 with TRBJ1-1; 8 bases match TRBD1. There are 13 residues in the CDR3. The germline gives CDR1 GTSNPN, CDR2 SVGIG (reference sequence). The ends lost 1 base at V and 5 bases at J; junction bases unmatched: 3. The DNA of the CDR3 is TGTGCCTGGAGTGAGACAGGGGTAACTGAAGCTTTCTTT. Its protein is CAWSETGVTEAFF.

The rearrangement uses TRBV7-9 and TRBJ2-1, with 7 bases aligning to TRBD2. Germline V gene lookup returns CDR1 SEHNR and CDR2 FQNEAQ (reference sequence). The length of the CDR3 is 15 residues. V shed 2 bases, J shed 6 bases, and the junction held 7 bases outside the gene matches. The CDR3 loop is CASSLNTGTTNEQFF. CDR3 in DNA: TGTGCCAGCAGCTTAAACACCGGGACTACCAATGAGCAGTTCTTC.

There are a few counts of this clone. The chain links TRBV18 to TRBJ1-5; D is perhaps TRBD1 (5 bases). Germline lookup yields CDR1 KGHSH and CDR2 LQKENI. This CDR3 has 14 amino acids. The V end was cut by 1 base, the J end by 4 bases, with 8 bases between. DNA for the CDR3: TGTGCCAGCTCACCACGAGGACAAAATCAGCCCCAGCATTTT. As protein: CASSPRGQNQPQHF.

The chain carries TRBV25-1 and TRBJ1-1; TRBD1 matches 9 bases. Unmatched junction bases numbered 9, after V lost 4 bases and J lost 6 bases. The germline CDR1 and CDR2 sequences are MGHDK and SYGVNS. The CDR3 has 15 residues. The CDR3 nucleotides are TGTGCCAGCAGTGCCTGGAACCGGGACAGGGCTGAAGCTTTCTTT. Encoded protein: CASSAWNRDRAEAFF.

This sequence joins TRBV4-2 and TRBJ1-2; 8 bases align to TRBD1. Germline CDR1 reads LGHNA; CDR2 reads YNFKEQ. V gave up 0 bases and J gave up 7 bases; unmatched junction bases: 7. The length of the CDR3 is 15 residues. The CDR3 DNA is TGTGCCAGCAGCCAAGATCCAGGGGGCGAGTCTGGCTACACCTTC. It is translated as CASSQDPGGESGYTF.

The chain couples TRBV18 to TRBJ1-1; D perhaps matches TRBD1 (5 bases). CDR3 length: 14 amino acids. The germline V and J ends were trimmed by 5 bases and 4 bases, with 14 bases remaining between them. Germline V gene lookup returns CDR1 KGHSH and CDR2 LQKENI. CDR3 nucleotide sequence: TGTGCCAGCTCAGACCCGGGGGAAACCACTGAAGCTTTCTTT. Translated, it gives CASSDPGETTEAFF. Together with reference TRBV18 and TRBJ1-1, the CDR3 gives the full variable domain: NAGVMQNPRHLVRRRGQEARLRCSPMKGHSHVYWYRQLPEEGLKFMVYLQKENIIDESGMPKERFSAEFPKEGPSILRIQQVVRGDSAAYFCASSDPGETTEAFFGQGTRLTVV.

There are a few counts of this clone. The V gene is TRBV14, the J gene TRBJ1-1; D not certain. Germline loops: CDR1 SGHDN, CDR2 FVKESK. Deletions cut 1 base from V and 1 base from J, with 7 bases between. This CDR3 contains 14 residues. CDR3 nucleotide sequence: TGTGCCAGCAGCCAAGCGCGGGGGAACACTGAAGCTTTCTTT. Translating it yields CASSQARGNTEAFF. The whole variable domain, remainder taken from reference TRBV14 and TRBJ1-1, is EAGVTQFPSHSVIEKGQTVTLRCDPISGHDNLYWYRRVMGKEIKFLLHFVKESKQDESGMPNNRFLAERTGGTYSTLKVQPAELEDSGVYFCASSQARGNTEAFFGQGTRLTVV.

The CDR3 coding sequence is TGTGCCAGCAGCACCATAGCGGGGATGTCCTATAATTCACCCCTCCACTTT. Its protein is CASSTIAGMSYNSPLHF. V and J are TRBV7-2 and TRBJ1-6; D remains ambiguous. V was trimmed by 5 bases and J by 1 base, leaving 15 bases between them. In germline, CDR1 is SGHTA, CDR2 FQGNSA. The CDR3 length is 17 residues.